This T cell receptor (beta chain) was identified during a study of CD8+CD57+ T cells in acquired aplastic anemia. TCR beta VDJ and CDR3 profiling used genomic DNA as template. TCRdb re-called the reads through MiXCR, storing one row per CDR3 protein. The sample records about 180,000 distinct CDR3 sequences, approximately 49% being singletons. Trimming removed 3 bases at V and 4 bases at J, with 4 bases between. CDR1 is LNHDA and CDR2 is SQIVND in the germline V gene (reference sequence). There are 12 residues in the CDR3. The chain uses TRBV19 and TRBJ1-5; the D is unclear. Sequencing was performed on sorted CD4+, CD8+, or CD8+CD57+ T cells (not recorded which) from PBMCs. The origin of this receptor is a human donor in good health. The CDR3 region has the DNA TGTGCCAGTAGTATTCCTAATCAGCCCCAGCATTTT. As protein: CASSIPNQPQHF.